The source of this T cell receptor (beta chain) is a study of early T cells in non-severe SARS-CoV-2 infection. Across the study: Sequencing targeted bulk RNA from unsorted whole blood, leaving chains unpaired.

As regards this clonotype: Its antigen is not known.

Notes on the study in general: A preference for anti-spike CD8 responses marked VDJdb matching, which missed private and CD4 specificities.

Each cDNA molecule carried a unique molecular identifier. TCRdb redid the calling of the 5' RACE reads with MiXCR, one entry per CDR3 protein. The data contain more than 90,000 distinct CDR3 sequences, roughly 9.6% of them singletons. The V gene lost 0 bases and the J gene lost 10 bases, with 13 bases spanning the gap. Looked up from germline, CDR1 is SGHKS and CDR2 is YYEKEE (reference sequence). The CDR3 loop spans 13 amino acids. The clonotype originates from an adult who was a healthcare worker with PCR-confirmed SARS-CoV-2 infection or an uninfected control (not recorded which). The source material was whole blood. The rearrangement joins TRBV5-5 to TRBJ1-2; D gene uncertain. The CDR3 DNA sequence: TGTGCCAGCAGCTTGGGGGATCAGGATGACTACACCTTC. It specifies CASSLGDQDDYTF.